The sequence of this T cell receptor (beta chain) was determined in a study of blood T cell repertoires in COVID-19. Whole-study context: Some COVID-19 samples were acute and others convalescent; all came from the United States, Italy and Spain. The cDNA or gDNA used as material had been derived from T cells, B-cell-depleted T cells, or PBMCs.

Authors' processing steps: Reference gene primer amplification in the assay estimated nucleated cell counts. Generated by immunoSEQ multiplex PCR, the TCRdb table keeps only in-frame clones and is missing some. Clone size and V and J calls were adopted from that table, with D and trimming inferred from the DNA. The sample has about 75,000 clones, around 88% seen once. One Seattle source followed patients from active infection through their disease course. The V gene end was trimmed by 5 bases and the J gene end by 2 bases; junction bases not matched to a gene: 5. The germline V gene has CDR1 SGHVS and CDR2 FQNEAQ. The CDR3 extends over 14 amino acids.

This chain links TRBV7-8 with TRBJ2-7; the match to TRBD1 covers 8 bases. Material: peripheral blood. The clonotype comes from a man aged 80 or over with COVID-19, enrolled during active disease. This chain's CDR3 is CASSKRQGPYEQYF. In DNA, the CDR3 is TGTGCCAGCAGCAAAAGACAGGGGCCCTACGAGCAGTACTTC.